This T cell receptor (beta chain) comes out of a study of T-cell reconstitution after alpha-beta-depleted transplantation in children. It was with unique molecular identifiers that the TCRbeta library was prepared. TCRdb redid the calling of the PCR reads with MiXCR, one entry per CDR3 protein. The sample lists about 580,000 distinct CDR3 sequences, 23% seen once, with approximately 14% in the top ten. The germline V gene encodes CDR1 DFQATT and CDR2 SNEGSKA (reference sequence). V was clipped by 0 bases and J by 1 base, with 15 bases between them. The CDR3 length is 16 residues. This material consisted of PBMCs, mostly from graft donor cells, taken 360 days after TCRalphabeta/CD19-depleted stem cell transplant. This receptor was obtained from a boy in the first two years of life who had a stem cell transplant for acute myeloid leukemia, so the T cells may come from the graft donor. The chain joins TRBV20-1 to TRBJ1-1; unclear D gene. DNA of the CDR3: TGCAGTGCTAGAGATGGGCAGGCCGGACGGAACACTGAAGCTTTCTTT. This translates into CSARDGQAGRNTEAFF.